The TCR beta chain under discussion was sequenced for a study of shared clonotypes between healthy human individuals. The study, taken as a whole, reports: Naive subsets generally had larger estimated richness than memory subsets.

This clone is a singleton in its sample. The antigen remains unidentified. Genomic DNA per cell subset filled all wells of several immunoSEQ plates. Repertoires were generated with immunoSEQ multiplex PCR, while TCRdb's copy carries only in-frame clones and drops some. The table records millions of clones, 95% of them present only once. CD4+ cells underwent separation, giving CD45RA+ naive and CD45RA-negative memory subsets. In germline, CDR1 is ENHRY, CDR2 SYGVKD. V lost 0 bases to trimming and J lost 7 bases, with 12 bases between them. The CDR3 is 14 residues long. The chain combines TRBV10-3 with TRBJ1-1; D unresolved. The specimen was naive CD4+ T cells sorted from blood. The sample's subset: CD45RA+ positively selected. The sequence came from a man aged 18 to 35 in good health. CDR3 sequence reads: CAISESPAGSEAFF. In DNA form, the CDR3 reads TGTGCCATCAGTGAGTCGCCAGCGGGCAGTGAAGCTTTCTTT.